These 4 T cell receptor beta chains originate from one sample sequenced in a study of T-cell reconstitution after alpha-beta-depleted transplantation in children. As it was prepared, the TCRbeta library received unique molecular identifiers. TCRdb redid the calling of the PCR reads with MiXCR, one entry per CDR3 protein. The sample lists roughly 490,000 distinct CDR3 sequences; more than 9.5% were seen once. The sample in question was PBMCs, mostly from graft donor cells, obtained 180 days after TCRalphabeta/CD19-depleted stem cell transplant. These receptors all stem from a female patient aged 2-10 years who had a stem cell transplant for aplastic anemia, so the T cells may come from the graft donor.

This clonotype turned up a few times. The rearrangement links TRBV29-1 to TRBJ2-1; 7 bases line up with TRBD2. CDR3 length equals 14 residues. The trim removed 2 bases at V and 4 bases at J, leaving 5 bases unmatched. In germline, CDR1 is SQVTM, CDR2 ANQGSEA. The CDR3 region has the DNA TGCAGCGTTGAATCTAGCGGACCTTACAATGAGCAGTTCTTC. The encoded protein is CSVESSGPYNEQFF.

This clonotype was observed a few times. The rearrangement links TRBV5-1 to TRBJ1-6; D gene ambiguous. The CDR3 is 14 residues long. V shed 0 bases and J shed 8 bases, with 9 bases lying between them. CDR1 is SGHRS, CDR2 YFSETQ, per germline. The CDR3 protein is CASSLEAKYSPLHF. CDR3 coding DNA: TGCGCCAGCAGCTTGGAGGCCAAATATTCACCCCTCCACTTT.

This clonotype has a handful of counts. CDR3 DNA: TGTGCCAGCAGCTTGGGGCCCGATTTGGGAACCGAGCAGTACTTC. This encodes CASSLGPDLGTEQYF. The chain joins TRBV7-2 to TRBJ2-7; D may be TRBD1 (5 bases). This CDR3 is built from 15 residues. Per germline, CDR1 SGHTA and CDR2 FQGNSA. V dropped 3 bases and J dropped 6 bases, with 18 bases sitting between them.

This clonotype occurred a few times. The gene calls are TRBV28 and TRBJ1-3, with 7 bases fitting TRBD1. The germline CDR1 and CDR2 sequences are MDHEN and SYDVKM. The junction had 4 bases not matched to a gene; V was cut back by 2 bases and J by 0 bases. This CDR3 contains 16 residues. CDR3 residues: CASSLVRGYSGNTIYF. In DNA, the CDR3 is TGTGCCAGCAGTTTAGTCAGGGGGTACTCTGGAAACACCATATATTTT. The variable domain in full, completed from reference TRBV28 and TRBJ1-3, reads DVKVTQSSRYLVKRTGEKVFLECVQDMDHENMFWYRQDPGLGLRLIYFSYDVKMKEKGDIPEGYSVSREKKERFSLILESASTNQTSMYLCASSLVRGYSGNTIYFGEGSWLTVV.